This TCR beta chain is drawn from a study of cytomegalovirus exposure and HLA in healthy donors. Broader study findings: In a later analysis, an Asian-associated ancestry cluster reportedly showed fewer N-insertions than the 666-donor mean. Later analysis identified a missense DCLRE1C variant that was linked to TCR beta V- and J-gene trimming.

Remarks on this clone: Its antigen remains unknown.

The PCR was carried out with 60 Vbeta primers and 13 Jbeta primers. The table came from immunoSEQ multiplex PCR; TCRdb's copy has only in-frame clones and leaves some out. This table holds around 150,000 clones, around three quarters found once. Deletions cut 1 base from V and 4 bases from J, with 13 bases between. The CDR3 covers 15 residues. Looked up from germline, CDR1 is SEHNR and CDR2 is FQNEAQ (reference sequence). The TCR comes from a man aged 30 to 45 in good health. The material sequenced was PBMCs. The chain uses TRBV7-9 and TRBJ1-1; possibly TRBD1 for D (5 bases). The CDR3: CASSLDSTDGTEAFF. DNA for the CDR3: TGTGCCAGCAGCTTAGATTCGACAGACGGCACTGAAGCTTTCTTT.